This T cell receptor beta chain was identified in a study of T cells in Graves' hyperthyroidism and ophthalmopathy. The CDR3 regions of TCR beta were amplified from RNA transcripts. HTBI primers were employed in a first-round RT-PCR of the TCR CDR3. A single record per CDR3 protein comes from TCRdb applying MiXCR to the multiplex PCR reads. The data show 690,000 or so distinct CDR3 sequences, approximately 19% seen once. Germline CDR1 and CDR2: SQVTM and ANQGSEA. The CDR3 length is 15 residues. Trimming cost V 6 bases and J 1 base; bases outside gene matches: 10. The blood sample was taken at first hyperthyroidism diagnosis, before any ophthalmopathy symptoms. Extraction of PBMCs used 10 ml of fresh peripheral blood.

The sequence was obtained from a woman between 50 and 59 years old with Graves' hyperthyroidism that later progressed to Graves' ophthalmopathy. The V and J genes are TRBV29-1 and TRBJ2-3; 7 bases line up with TRBD2. The sequenced sample consisted of blood. Here the CDR3 DNA reads TGCAGCGTCGCAAGGGAGCGGGGAGGCACAGATACGCAGTATTTT. It specifies CSVARERGGTDTQYF.